Detailed here is one T cell receptor (beta chain). Its target is unknown. Other DNA sequences within the sample encode an identical CDR3. The source of the sample is a study of shared clonotypes between healthy human individuals. Overall study results and limits: It was only blood that was sampled, and tissue repertoires likely differ.

Deep-level running was used for the assay. Profiled with immunoSEQ multiplex PCR; TCRdb holds only in-frame clones, not every one. The profile covers roughly 1.4 million clones, with roughly 98.5% appearing a single time and roughly 0.35% taken by the ten largest. Per germline, CDR1 MDHEN and CDR2 SYDVKM. The V end lost 5 bases, the J end lost 7 bases, and 9 bases lay between the germline ends. CDR3 length equals 12 residues. This sequence joins TRBV28 and TRBJ1-5; D possibly corresponds to TRBD1 (5 bases). Sequenced input: naive CD4+ T cells sorted from blood. Subset indicated: CD45RA+ positively selected. The sequence was obtained from a man aged 25 to 45 in good health. CDR3 DNA: TGTGCCAGCAGTCCCCCAGGGCAGCCCCAGCATTTT. Translation gives CASSPPGQPQHF.